This entry lists 7 T cell receptor beta chains sequenced from one sample in a study of naive and memory T cell subsets. An oligonucleotide containing a UMI was ligated to the 3' end of TCR cDNA. Four PCR rounds used nested alpha and beta constant region primers plus the SP2 primer. Each CDR3 protein gets one entry after TCRdb re-called the 5' RACE reads with MiXCR. This table holds more than 55,000 distinct CDR3 sequences, more than 7.5% found once. These receptors came from a female donor in good health.

This clonotype has at least ten counts. This chain joins TRBV20-1 and TRBJ1-5; unclear D gene. The CDR3 consists of 14 residues. Trimming shortened V by 5 bases and J by 0 bases, and 11 bases separated the two germline ends. CDR1 and CDR2 (germline): DFQATT, SNEGSKA (reference sequence). CDR3 loop: CSAPRGVSNQPQHF. In DNA form, the CDR3 reads TGCAGTGCTCCCCGCGGGGTTAGCAATCAGCCCCAGCATTTT.

CDR3 bases: TGCGCCAGCAGCTTGAGCGGGGGTCCTCCCCCCAATGAGCAGTTCTTC. It codes for CASSLSGGPPPNEQFF. The rearrangement uses TRBV5-1 and TRBJ2-1; TRBD2 matches 8 bases. The CDR3 spans 16 residues. CDR1 is SGHRS and CDR2 is YFSETQ in the germline V gene. The ends lost 1 base at V and 6 bases at J; junction bases unmatched: 9.

The table lists this clonotype with a few counts. The chain joins TRBV20-1 to TRBJ1-1; the D is unclear. CDR1 DFQATT and CDR2 SNEGSKA come from the germline V gene (reference sequence). The V end was cut by 3 bases, the J end by 1 base, with 9 bases between. The CDR3 covers 13 residues. CDR3 sequence reads: CSASSQWNTEAFF. In DNA, the CDR3 is TGCAGTGCTAGCAGTCAATGGAACACTGAAGCTTTCTTT.

The genes are TRBV15 and TRBJ2-3, with D uncertain. There are 14 residues in the CDR3. The V gene lost 4 bases and the J gene lost 6 bases, with 14 bases spanning the gap. Germline values: CDR1 LNHNV, CDR2 YYDKDF (reference sequence). The CDR3 region has the DNA TGTGCCACCAGCAAAGGATCCGGTGTGGATACGCAGTATTTT. It encodes CATSKGSGVDTQYF.

V is TRBV25-1 and J is TRBJ2-7, with 8 bases identical to TRBD1. The CDR3 length is 15 residues. CDR1 and CDR2 from the germline V gene are MGHDK and SYGVNS. The trim removed 5 bases at V and 2 bases at J, leaving 8 bases unmatched. This chain's CDR3 is CASSPRQGLPYEQYF. CDR3 in DNA: TGTGCCAGCAGTCCCCGACAGGGGCTACCCTACGAGCAGTACTTC.

At least ten counts were recorded for this clonotype. V gene TRBV29-1 combines with J gene TRBJ1-1; no firm D call. Germline-derived CDR1 and CDR2 are SQVTM and ANQGSEA. Trimming left V 4 bases short and J 3 bases short, with 3 bases between. The CDR3 contains 10 residues. CDR3 region: CSVGYTEAFF. The CDR3 DNA is TGCAGCGTTGGGTACACTGAAGCTTTCTTT.

This clonotype was seen a few times. V gene TRBV19 combines with J gene TRBJ1-5; D might be TRBD1 (6 bases). CDR1 LNHDA and CDR2 SQIVND come from the germline V gene (reference sequence). This CDR3 contains 15 residues. Trimming left V 6 bases short and J 3 bases short, with 15 bases between. CDR3 sequence reads: CASSLQGPSNQPQHF. The CDR3 DNA sequence: TGTGCCAGTAGCCTTCAGGGGCCTTCCAATCAGCCCCAGCATTTT.